Listed below are T cell receptor beta chains from one sample, sequenced in a study of ipilimumab plus nivolumab after autologous stem cell transplantation. Data came from immunoSEQ multiplex PCR; TCRdb stores just in-frame clones and leaves some out. The table records about 43,000 clones, roughly 88% of them present only once. The sequences come from PBMCs, collected in a trial of ipilimumab plus nivolumab as post-transplant consolidation. All receptors come from a male donor with multiple myeloma. Each CDR3 is given with its conserved first and last residue. A D gene is named only where the DNA matches it firmly. For some rows the clone size is stated as once, few or many, or as a class when expanded; others skip it.

clone_size	v_call	j_call	d_call	cdr3_aa	cdr3_nt
few	TRBV9	TRBJ1-1	NA	CASSTDGNTEAFF	TGTGCCAGCAGCACCGATGGGAACACTGAAGCTTTCTTT
NA	TRBV19	TRBJ1-5	NA	CASSIPLGNQPQHF	TGTGCCAGTAGTATCCCCCTCGGTAATCAGCCCCAGCATTTT
once	TRBV11-1	TRBJ1-5	TRBD1	CASSPGQGGNQPQHF	TGTGCCAGCAGCCCTGGACAGGGGGGGAATCAGCCCCAGCATTTT
NA	TRBV7-2	TRBJ2-5	TRBD1	CASSSRDRGETQYF	TGTGCCAGCAGCTCCCGGGACAGGGGGGAGACCCAGTACTTC
NA	TRBV28	TRBJ1-6	TRBD1	CASSTGDRMNSPLHF	TGTGCCAGCAGTACTGGGGACAGGATGAATTCACCCCTCCACTTT
NA	TRBV11-2	TRBJ2-2	TRBD2	CASSPLAGGNTGELFF	TGTGCCAGCAGCCCATTAGCGGGGGGAAACACCGGGGAGCTGTTTTTT
NA	TRBV6-4	TRBJ2-1	NA	CASSDSWSNEQFF	TGTGCCAGCAGTGACAGCTGGAGCAATGAGCAGTTCTTC
once	TRBV11-3	TRBJ2-3	TRBD2	CASSLVAGASTDTQYF	TGTGCCAGCAGCTTAGTGGCGGGAGCTAGCACAGATACGCAGTATTTT
NA	TRBV30	TRBJ1-1	NA	CAWSRRVNTEAFF	TGTGCCTGGTCAAGGAGGGTTAACACTGAAGCTTTCTTT
NA	TRBV28	TRBJ2-5	NA	CATLVGFAETQETQYF	TGTGCCACCCTGGTAGGTTTTGCAGAGACCCAAGAGACCCAGTACTTC
NA	TRBV28	TRBJ1-2	TRBD1	CASSGDSRFYRGYTF	TGTGCCAGCAGTGGGGACAGTCGCTTTTACCGTGGCTACACCTTC
NA	TRBV28	TRBJ1-1	NA	CASSLGGHLVTEAFF	TGTGCCAGCAGTCTCGGGGGACATCTGGTCACTGAAGCTTTCTTT
NA	TRBV10-3	TRBJ1-5	TRBD1	CASTARAGVQGGNQPQHF	TGTGCCAGCACCGCGCGGGCGGGGGTACAGGGGGGCAATCAGCCCCAGCATTTT
once	TRBV4-1	TRBJ2-1	NA	CASSQELEGGHNEQFF	TGCGCCAGCAGCCAAGAACTCGAGGGCGGCCACAATGAGCAGTTCTTC
NA	TRBV19	TRBJ1-5	TRBD1	CASSARQGAKNQPQHF	TGTGCCAGTAGTGCCCGACAGGGGGCCAAAAATCAGCCCCAGCATTTT
NA	TRBV10-3	TRBJ1-1	NA	CAISWGDPARAEAFF	TGTGCCATCAGTTGGGGTGATCCGGCTCGAGCTGAAGCTTTCTTT
NA	TRBV4-3	TRBJ1-4	NA	CASSQDAGGWEKLFF	TGCGCCAGCAGCCAAGATGCGGGGGGCTGGGAAAAACTGTTTTTT
NA	TRBV5-1	TRBJ2-5	NA	CASSLFGEVGQETQYF	TGCGCCAGCAGCTTGTTTGGGGAGGTCGGGCAAGAGACCCAGTACTTC
NA	TRBV2	TRBJ2-3	NA	CAGALNLPTDTQYF	TGTGCCGGCGCGCTTAACCTACCTACAGATACGCAGTATTTT
NA	TRBV19	TRBJ2-7	TRBD2	CASSRGLARAYEQYF	TGTGCCAGTAGTCGCGGACTAGCGCGGGCCTACGAGCAGTACTTC
NA	TRBV7-3	TRBJ2-2	TRBD2	CASSAQAGAATGELFF	TGTGCCAGCAGCGCCCAAGCGGGAGCCGCCACCGGGGAGCTGTTTTTT
few	TRBV10-1	TRBJ1-4	NA	CASSAPQGKLFF	TGCGCCAGCAGTGCCCCACAGGGAAAACTGTTTTTT